This T cell receptor beta chain was recorded in a study of T cell responses to AZD1222 COVID-19 vaccine. Clones were read by immunoSEQ multiplex PCR, and TCRdb kept only the in-frame ones, dropping some. Of tens of thousands of clones detected, 86% appear once; the ten largest clones hold 6.9%. Concerning this clone itself: The antigen remains undetermined.

Study observations and caveats: Nearly half of spike-specific TCRs reportedly target variant regions that are unmutated in the B.1.351 and B.1.1.7 variants. All repertoire sampling was performed exclusively after the peak T cell response. Only a handful of AZD1222 recipients, roughly six in all, had baseline seropositivity.

The input for sequencing was peripheral blood, taken 28 days after the second AZD1222 dose. The TCR was taken from an adult who received the AZD1222 COVID-19 vaccine.

Here the CDR3 DNA reads TGTGCCAGCAGCTCCGGGACAGGGGTCGGGAAGACCCAGTACTTC. It translates to CASSSGTGVGKTQYF. This sequence joins TRBV7-6 and TRBJ2-5; 10 positions agree with TRBD1. CDR3 length equals 15 residues. The V segment lost 4 bases and the J segment 6 bases; nucleotides outside the gene matches: 8. Germline CDR1 reads SGHVS; CDR2 reads FNYEAQ. Using reference TRBV7-6 and TRBJ2-5 for the parts outside the CDR3, the full variable domain is GAGVSQSPRYKVTKRGQDVALRCDPISGHVSLYWYRQALGQGPEFLTYFNYEAQQDKSGLPNDRFSAERPEGSISTLTIQRTEQRDSAMYRCASSSGTGVGKTQYFGPGTRLLVL.